The clone carrying this T cell receptor beta chain is judged medium-sized. Its matching antigen is unknown. Only in-frame clones appear in the TCRdb table, and some are missing; sequencing was by immunoSEQ multiplex PCR. The sample yields 50,000 to 70,000 clones, 70% to 80% seen once. This sample was taken from a study of radiation and T cells in renal cell carcinoma. Study-wide points: In blood, top tumor clones expanded by 2 weeks, shrinking by 4.

V was clipped by 4 bases and J by 0 bases, with 8 bases between them. Germline CDR1 and CDR2: SGHNT and YYREEE (reference sequence). This CDR3 has 13 amino acids. The sample's time point: blood 4 weeks post-SBRT, at nephrectomy. Treatment specified: 15 Gy SBRT to primary tumor, nephrectomy 4 weeks later. Nephrectomy followed 15 Gy stereotactic body radiation by 4 weeks. Blood was sampled at baseline, 2 weeks and 4 weeks after SBRT. This renal cell carcinoma was of the clear cell type. The sequenced sample was blood, obtained from a patient whose treatment included radiotherapy and nephrectomy. This sequence was found in a man between 60 and 75 years old with renal cell carcinoma. V usage is TRBV5-4 and J usage is TRBJ2-7, with D perhaps TRBD1 (6 bases). The CDR3 DNA is TGTGCCAGCAGCCCCAGGGGCTCCTACGAGCAGTACGTC. This gives the protein CASSPRGSYEQYV.